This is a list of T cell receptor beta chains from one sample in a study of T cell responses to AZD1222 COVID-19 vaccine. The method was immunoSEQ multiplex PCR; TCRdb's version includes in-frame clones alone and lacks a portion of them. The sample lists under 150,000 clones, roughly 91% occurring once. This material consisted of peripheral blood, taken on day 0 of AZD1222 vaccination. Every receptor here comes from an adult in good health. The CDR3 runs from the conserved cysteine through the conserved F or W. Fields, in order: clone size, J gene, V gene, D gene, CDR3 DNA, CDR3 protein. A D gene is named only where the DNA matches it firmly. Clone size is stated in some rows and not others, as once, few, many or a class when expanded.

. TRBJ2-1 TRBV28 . TGTGCCAGCAGTTTGGGGTTTCGGGGCGATGAGCAGTTCTTC CASSLGFRGDEQFF
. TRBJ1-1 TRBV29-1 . TGCAGCGTTGAATCGGGATTAGCTTTCTTT CSVESGLAFF
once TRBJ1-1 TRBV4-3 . TGCGCCAGCAGCCACTGGCCAGCACATCTGGACACTGAAGTAGCTTTCTTT CASSHWPAHLDTEVAFF
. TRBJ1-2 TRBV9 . TGTGCCAGCAGCGTAGCTGCTAGAGGCTCTGGTGGCTACACCTTC CASSVAARGSGGYTF
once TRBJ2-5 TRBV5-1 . TGCGCCAGCAGCTTCGGAGGGCCCTTCCAAGAGACCCAGTACTTC CASSFGGPFQETQYF
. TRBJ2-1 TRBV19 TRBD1 TGTGCCAGTAGTTCCCCCCGGGGACAGGGGGCGCGGGGACGCCTCTTGGATGAGCAGTTCTTC CASSSPRGQGARGRLLDEQFF
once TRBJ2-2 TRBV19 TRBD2 TGTGCCAGTAGTATCCCCGGACTAGCGACGGGCGGGGAGCTGTTTTTT CASSIPGLATGGELFF
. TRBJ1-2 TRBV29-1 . TGCAGCGTTTGGACGGAGGGCTACACCTTC CSVWTEGYTF
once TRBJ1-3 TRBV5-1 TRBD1 TGCGCCAGCAGCTTGGAGTGGCAGGGGGTCGGAAACACCATATATTTT CASSLEWQGVGNTIYF
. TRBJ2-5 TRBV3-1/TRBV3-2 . TGTGCCAGCACCCCTGGGGGGGCCCCAGCGGCCCAGTACTTC CASTPGGAPAAQYF
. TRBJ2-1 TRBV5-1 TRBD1 TGCGCCAGCAGCGTGGGAGGACAGGGTCGTTTGGATGAGCAGTTCTTC CASSVGGQGRLDEQFF
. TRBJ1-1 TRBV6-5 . TGTGCCAGCAGTTACCAGGGTTCCACTGAAGCTTTCTTT CASSYQGSTEAFF
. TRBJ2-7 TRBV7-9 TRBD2 TGTGCCAGCAGCCCGCAGGAAGCGGGAAGTAACTACGAGCAGTACTTC CASSPQEAGSNYEQYF
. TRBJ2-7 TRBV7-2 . TGTGCCAGCAGCTTAGACCCCCAAAGGGCGTACGAGCAGTACTTC CASSLDPQRAYEQYF
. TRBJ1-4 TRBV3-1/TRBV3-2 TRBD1 TGTGCCAGCAGCCGGGGGACAGGTGAAAAACTGTTTTTT CASSRGTGEKLFF
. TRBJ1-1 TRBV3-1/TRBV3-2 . TGTGCCAGTGGAACGCCGGACAACACTGAAGCTTTCTTT CASGTPDNTEAFF
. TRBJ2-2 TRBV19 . TGTGCCAGTAGTACCAGACTGGGAAACACCGGGGAGCTGTTTTTT CASSTRLGNTGELFF
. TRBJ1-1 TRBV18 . TGTGCCAGCTCCCAACTGCAAATGGGAGGAGCGAACACTGAAGCTTTCTTT CASSQLQMGGANTEAFF
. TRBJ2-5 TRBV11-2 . TGTGCCAGCAGCTTAGATCAGGGGCTCGGAGAGACCCAGTACTTC CASSLDQGLGETQYF
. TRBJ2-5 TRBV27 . TGTGCCAGCAGTCCCTCCGGGACCCCACGGGGGACCCAGTACTTC CASSPSGTPRGTQYF
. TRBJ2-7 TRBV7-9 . TGTGCCAGCAGCTTTACCAGGGATTCCCACGAGCAGTACTTC CASSFTRDSHEQYF
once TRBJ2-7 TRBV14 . TGTGCCACTCAGAACAACCTCTACGAGCAGTACTTC CATQNNLYEQYF
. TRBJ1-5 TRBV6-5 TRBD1 TGTGCCAGCAGCCCGGGACAGGGTCTTCCCCAGCATTTT CASSPGQGLPQHF
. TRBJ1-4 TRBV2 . TGTGCCAGCAGGGGGAGCTCTGGGGAAAAACTGTTTTTT CASRGSSGEKLFF
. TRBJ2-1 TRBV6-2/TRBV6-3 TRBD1 TGTGCCAGCAGTCGACAGGGGGCGCTGGACAATGAGCAGTTCTTC CASSRQGALDNEQFF
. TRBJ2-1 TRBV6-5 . TGTGCCAGCAGCCCCAGCGGAAACTCCTACAATGAGCAGTTCTTC CASSPSGNSYNEQFF
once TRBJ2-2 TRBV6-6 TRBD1 TGTGCCAGCAGTTACTCGACAGGGTCCGGGGAGCTGTTTTTT CASSYSTGSGELFF
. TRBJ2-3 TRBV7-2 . TGTGCCAGCAGCTTAGTGGCCACGGCTGGGACAGATACGCAGTATTTT CASSLVATAGTDTQYF
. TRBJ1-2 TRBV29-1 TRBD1 TGCAGCGTTGAAGATCGGATCGGGACAGGGGAGAATGGCTACACCTTC CSVEDRIGTGENGYTF
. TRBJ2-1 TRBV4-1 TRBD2 TGCGCCAGCAGCCCTAGTAGACTAGCGGTAAAGAGCTCCTACAATGAGCAGTTCTTC CASSPSRLAVKSSYNEQFF
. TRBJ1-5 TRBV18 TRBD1 TGTGCCAGCTCACCCGGGACAGGGGTTGGCAATCAGCCCCAGCATTTT CASSPGTGVGNQPQHF
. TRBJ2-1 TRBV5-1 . TGCGCCAGCAGCTTGGAGGCAGGGTTACGCGGTGAGCAGTTCTTC CASSLEAGLRGEQFF
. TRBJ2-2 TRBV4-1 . TGCGCCAGCAGCCAAGATATAGTCAGGGGCTGGGAGCTGTTTTTT CASSQDIVRGWELFF
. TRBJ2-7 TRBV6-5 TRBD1 TGTGCCAGCAGTTACTCGAGGGACAGGCGCTCCTACGAGCAGTACTTC CASSYSRDRRSYEQYF
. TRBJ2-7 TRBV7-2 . TGTGCCAGCAGCTTAGGCAGCGGTGGGGAGCAGTACTTC CASSLGSGGEQYF
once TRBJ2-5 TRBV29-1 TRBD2 TGCAGCGTCGAGCCTCGGGGGGTCCCCGAGGCCCAGTACTTC CSVEPRGVPEAQYF
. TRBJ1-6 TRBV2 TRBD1 TGTGCCAGCAGAGGTCGGACAGGGGGGTCGTCCTATAATTCACCCCTCCACTTT CASRGRTGGSSYNSPLHF
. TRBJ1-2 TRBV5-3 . TGTGCCAGAAGCTTTATATCCTATGGCTACACCTTC CARSFISYGYTF
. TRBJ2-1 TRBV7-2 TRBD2 TGTGCCAGCAGCTTAGGTTTTGGCGGGGGAGAGCAGTTCTTC CASSLGFGGGEQFF
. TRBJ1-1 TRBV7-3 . TGTGCCAGCAGCTCCGGAGAGATCACTGAAGCTTTCTTT CASSSGEITEAFF
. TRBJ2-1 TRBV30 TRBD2 TGTGCCTGGGACCGGGGCGGGAGGATGGCTGAGCAGTTCTTC CAWDRGGRMAEQFF
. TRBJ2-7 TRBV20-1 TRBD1 TGCAGTGCCAGTGGGACAGGTGGCTACGAGCAGTACTTC CSASGTGGYEQYF
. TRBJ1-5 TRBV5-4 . TGTGCCACCACTAGGGACAACCATCAGCCCCAGCATTTT CATTRDNHQPQHF
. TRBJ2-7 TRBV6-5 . TGTGCCAGCAGTACCCGGGACGCACATAGGCAGTACTTC CASSTRDAHRQYF
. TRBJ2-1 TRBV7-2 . TGTGCCAGCAGCTACGGACTATTCTACAATGAGCAGTTCTTC CASSYGLFYNEQFF
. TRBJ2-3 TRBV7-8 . TGTGCCAGTTTGGGAGTCGGACTAAGCACAGATACGCAGTATTTT CASLGVGLSTDTQYF
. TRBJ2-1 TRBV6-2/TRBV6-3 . TGTGCCAGCAGTTACTTTAATGAGCAGTTCTTC CASSYFNEQFF
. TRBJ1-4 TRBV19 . TGTGCCAGTAGTATTATGGACTCCCGGAATGAAAAACTGTTTTTT CASSIMDSRNEKLFF
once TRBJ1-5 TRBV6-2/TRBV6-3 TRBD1 TGTGCCAGCAGCTTACCCCGGGGACAGGGGGCCTTTAATCAGCCCCAGCATTTT CASSLPRGQGAFNQPQHF
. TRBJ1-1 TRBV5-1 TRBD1 TGCGCCAGCAGCAAGGACAGGGCGAGAACTGAAGCTTTCTTT CASSKDRARTEAFF